The 15 T cell receptor beta chains below were found in one sample sequenced in a study of cytomegalovirus exposure and HLA in healthy donors. The study ran its PCR with 60 Vbeta and 13 Jbeta primers. The data were produced by immunoSEQ multiplex PCR, yet TCRdb's version contains in-frame clones alone and is incomplete. The sample lists under 200,000 clones, approximately 77% occurring once. Sequenced input: PBMCs. These receptors all come from a man between 18 and 29 years old in good health and CMV-seronegative.

The rearrangement joins TRBV10-3 to TRBJ2-1; possibly TRBD2 for D (6 bases). The CDR3 sequence is 12 residues long. Trimming left V 11 bases short and J 7 bases short, with 15 bases between. Germline-derived CDR1 and CDR2 are ENHRY and SYGVKD. CDR3 in DNA: TGTGCCGGAGGGGCCCTAGGAAATGAGCAGTTCTTC. It codes for CAGGALGNEQFF.

The sample holds a few counts of this clone. This chain connects TRBV11-2 to TRBJ2-6; D call uncertain. The CDR3 has 17 residues. V lost 5 bases and J 0 bases, leaving 14 bases between the germline ends. Germline assignment: CDR1 SGHAT and CDR2 FQNNGV. This CDR3 is CASSPQISNSGANVLTF. In DNA, the CDR3 is TGTGCCAGCAGCCCACAGATTTCTAACTCTGGGGCCAACGTCCTGACTTTC.

This clone was seen a few times. This chain's CDR3 is CASSFTMEGTQYF. The CDR3 DNA sequence: TGTGCCAGCAGTTTTACTATGGAGGGGACCCAGTACTTC. The chain carries TRBV6-5 and TRBJ2-5, with D tentatively TRBD2 (6 bases). The germline V gene encodes CDR1 MNHEY and CDR2 SVGAGI. V was cut by 4 bases and J by 7 bases, with 13 bases left in between. The CDR3 spans 13 residues.

This chain uses TRBV19 with TRBJ2-7; weak D call: TRBD2 (6 bases). Trimming removed 3 bases from V and 2 bases from J, with 11 bases in between. The CDR3 spans 14 residues. Germline V lookup: CDR1 LNHDA, CDR2 SQIVND (reference sequence). The CDR3 here is CASSMGSGPYEQYF. The CDR3, as DNA: TGTGCCAGTAGTATGGGTAGCGGCCCCTACGAGCAGTACTTC.

V usage is TRBV7-9 and J usage is TRBJ1-2, with D possibly being TRBD1 (5 bases). This CDR3 contains 17 residues. CDR1 and CDR2 from the germline V gene are SEHNR and FQNEAQ (reference sequence). V gave up 2 bases and J gave up 3 bases, with 19 bases separating them. CDR3 coding DNA: TGTGCCAGCAGCTTAACCTCACGCGTGGGGCCTTACTATGGCTACACCTTC. Translated: CASSLTSRVGPYYGYTF. Looking up the rest from reference TRBV7-9 and TRBJ1-2 gives the full variable domain: DTGVSQNPRHKITKRGQNVTFRCDPISEHNRLYWYRQTLGQGPEFLTYFQNEAQLEKSRLLSDRFSAERPKGSFSTLEIQRTEQGDSAMYLCASSLTSRVGPYYGYTFGSGTRLTVV.

This clone was observed many times. The chain recombines TRBV11-2 with TRBJ1-2; unclear D gene. The CDR3 has 12 residues. Germline assignment: CDR1 SGHAT and CDR2 FQNNGV. Deletions cut 9 bases from V and 5 bases from J, with 13 bases between. CDR3 DNA: TGTGCCAGTGCGGGCGACGGTTATGGCTACACCTTC. Translating gives CASAGDGYGYTF.

This clone occurred a few times. The J gene is TRBJ2-7, the V gene TRBV19; 10 bases are a match to TRBD1. CDR1 LNHDA and CDR2 SQIVND come from the germline V gene (reference sequence). With V trimmed by 10 bases and J by 3 bases, 12 bases remained unmatched. The CDR3 has 15 residues. The CDR3 sequence: CATSNPGQGYYEQYF. CDR3 DNA sequence: TGTGCCACCTCAAATCCGGGACAGGGGTACTACGAGCAGTACTTC.

The chain joins TRBV7-9 to TRBJ2-7; 11 bases map to TRBD1. The CDR3 covers 14 residues. Losses at the gene ends were 8 bases for V and 6 bases for J; bases not matched to a gene: 9. The germline gives CDR1 SEHNR, CDR2 FQNEAQ (reference sequence). The DNA for the CDR3 is TGTGCCAGCGCTACCGGGACAGGGGGTACCGAGCAGTACTTC. This encodes CASATGTGGTEQYF.

This clone was recorded a few times. This sequence joins TRBV7-9 and TRBJ1-5; the match to TRBD1 covers 7 bases. Trimming at V came to 2 bases and at J to 9 bases, leaving 7 bases not matched to a gene. The CDR3 spans 14 residues. Per the germline V gene, CDR1 is SEHNR and CDR2 is FQNEAQ (reference sequence). CDR3 loop: CASSLNRGPGPQHF. The CDR3 DNA follows: TGTGCCAGCAGCTTAAACAGGGGCCCCGGGCCCCAGCATTTT.

This clone has only a few counts. The chain is built from TRBV27 and TRBJ1-2; 8 bases align to TRBD1. In germline, CDR1 is MNHEY, CDR2 SMNVEV (reference sequence). The CDR3 sequence is 15 residues long. V was pared by 6 bases and J by 5 bases, with 11 bases of the junction left unmatched. CDR3 region: CASRFAGGRGYGYTF. CDR3 bases: TGTGCCAGCAGATTTGCAGGGGGCCGCGGATATGGCTACACCTTC.

This clone was seen a few times. Here the CDR3 DNA reads TGTGCCAGCAGTCGGGGGAGGGGGTCGATGGAGACCCAGTACTTC. This translates into CASSRGRGSMETQYF. V gene TRBV11-3 combines with J gene TRBJ2-5; D might be TRBD2 (7 bases). This CDR3 comprises 15 residues. V dropped 6 bases and J dropped 5 bases, with 19 bases sitting between them. CDR1 is SGHNT, CDR2 YENEEA, per germline.

The rearrangement links TRBV28 to TRBJ1-5; 10 nucleotides agree with TRBD1. CDR1 and CDR2 (germline): MDHEN, SYDVKM. With 7 bases clipped from V and 6 bases from J, the junction kept 6 bases outside the gene matches. This CDR3 is 14 amino acids long. The CDR3 sequence: CASTPGTGAQPQHF. DNA of the CDR3: TGTGCCAGCACCCCAGGGACAGGGGCTCAGCCCCAGCATTTT.

In its sample, this clone was seen a few times. The rearrangement uses TRBV28 and TRBJ1-4, with TRBD1 identical over 7 bases. J gave up 6 bases and V 5 bases, and 6 bases lay outside the gene matches. This CDR3 contains 14 residues. Germline V gene lookup returns CDR1 MDHEN and CDR2 SYDVKM. The CDR3 loop is CASSRQGWDEKLFF. The CDR3 DNA follows: TGTGCCAGCAGTCGACAGGGTTGGGATGAAAAACTGTTTTTT.

The chain combines TRBV7-9 with TRBJ2-1; tentatively, D is TRBD1 (5 bases). V was shortened by 1 base and J by 4 bases, with 11 bases between the two germline ends. This CDR3 comprises 15 residues. The germline gives CDR1 SEHNR, CDR2 FQNEAQ (reference sequence). The CDR3 region is CASSLVTQEYNEQFF. The CDR3 coding sequence is TGTGCCAGCAGCTTAGTCACACAGGAGTACAATGAGCAGTTCTTC.

The chain is built from TRBV18 and TRBJ1-1; possibly TRBD1 for D (6 bases). The CDR3 is 13 amino acids. The ends were cut back, 2 bases at V and 9 bases at J, with 13 bases in the middle. Germline V CDR1 and CDR2: KGHSH, LQKENI. The CDR3 region is CASSPNRDEKAFF. In DNA, the CDR3 is TGTGCCAGCTCACCAAACAGGGACGAAAAAGCTTTCTTT.